This TCR beta chain was documented in a study of identical twins. Study-wide points: Interpretation of the results relied on cross-sectional statistical analysis and not on following the same donors.

The CDR3 loop spans 13 amino acids. V lost 6 bases, J lost 5 bases, and 8 bases stayed unmatched. Germline V gene sequence: CDR1 SQVTM, CDR2 ANQGSEA. This clonotype has a count of ten or more. Antigen unknown. Unique molecular identifiers were present on the cDNA, which also gained a universal primer site by template switching. Using its own MiXCR run on the 5' RACE reads, TCRdb lists one record per CDR3 protein. Among about 480,000 distinct CDR3 sequences, about 14% were seen once, and the ten largest hold 0.4% to 0.55%. These records were also assigned to another study, of yellow fever vaccine responses in identical twins.

This TCR was recovered from a woman younger than 35 in good health. The chain carries TRBV29-1 and TRBJ2-5, with 8 positions matching TRBD1. Input material: CD4+ T cells sorted from blood. As DNA, the CDR3 is TGCAGCGTCCTCAGGGGGCTAGGGGAGACCCAGTACTTC. Protein sequence: CSVLRGLGETQYF.